This T cell receptor (beta chain) derives from a study of T cells in Graves' hyperthyroidism and ophthalmopathy. Among the patients, aged 18 to 65, hyperthyroidism was newly diagnosed and had lasted under 2 months. Orbital computed tomography, thyroid ultrasound, serum thyroxine and TRAb, and clinical symptoms together informed the diagnoses. PBMCs were collected from a roughly 9.7 ml volume of fresh peripheral blood. The CDR3 length equals 15 residues, ends included. Amplification yielded TCR beta CDR3 regions, with RNA transcripts as the source. First-round RT-PCR with HTBI primers amplified the TCR CDR3 region. A single record per CDR3 protein comes from TCRdb applying MiXCR to the multiplex PCR reads. This table holds about 500,000 distinct CDR3 sequences, approximately 15% found once. Notes on the study in general: Ophthalmopathy and stable hyperthyroidism were told apart by a 13 V-J model.

This clonotype was seen a handful of times. Its antigen is still unknown. The DNA is left out, because the CDR3 cannot be placed on it with certainty; the CDR3 is given as TCRdb lists it. The clonotype comes from a woman aged 18-30 years with Graves' hyperthyroidism. The V call is TRBV12-3 or TRBV12-4, the J call TRBJ2-5; the D segment call TRBD1 is taken from the table without a DNA check. The specimen was blood. The CDR3 here is CASSSSRGPQETQYF.